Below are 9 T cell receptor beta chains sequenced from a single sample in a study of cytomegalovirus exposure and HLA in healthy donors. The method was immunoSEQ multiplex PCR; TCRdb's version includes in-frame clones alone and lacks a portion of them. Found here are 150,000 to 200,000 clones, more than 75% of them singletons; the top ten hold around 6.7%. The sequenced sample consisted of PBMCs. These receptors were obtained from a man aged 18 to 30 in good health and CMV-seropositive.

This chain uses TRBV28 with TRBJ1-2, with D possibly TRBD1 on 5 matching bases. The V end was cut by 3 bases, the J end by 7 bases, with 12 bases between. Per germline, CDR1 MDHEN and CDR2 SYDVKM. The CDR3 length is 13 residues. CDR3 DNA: TGTGCCAGCAGTTTTTCCGCGGGACCTGGCTACACCTTC. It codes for CASSFSAGPGYTF.

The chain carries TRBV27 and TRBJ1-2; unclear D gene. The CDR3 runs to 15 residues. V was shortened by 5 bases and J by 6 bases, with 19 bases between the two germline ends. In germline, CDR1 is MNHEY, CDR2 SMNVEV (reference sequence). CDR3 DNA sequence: TGTGCCAGCAGTCTTACTTCGGGAACGGTACATGGCTACACCTTC. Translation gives CASSLTSGTVHGYTF.

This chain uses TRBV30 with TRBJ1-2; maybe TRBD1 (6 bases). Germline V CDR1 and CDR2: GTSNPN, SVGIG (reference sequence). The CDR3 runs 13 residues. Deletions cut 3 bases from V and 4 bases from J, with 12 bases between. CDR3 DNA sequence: TGTGCCTGGAGGATCGGACAGACCTATGGCTACACCTTC. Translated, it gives CAWRIGQTYGYTF.

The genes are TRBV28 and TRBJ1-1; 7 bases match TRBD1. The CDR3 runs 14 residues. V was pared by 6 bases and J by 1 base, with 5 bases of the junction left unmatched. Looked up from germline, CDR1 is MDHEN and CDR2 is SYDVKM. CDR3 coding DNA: TGTGCCAGCAGCCGAGCAGGGGGGAACACTGAAGCTTTCTTT. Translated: CASSRAGGNTEAFF.

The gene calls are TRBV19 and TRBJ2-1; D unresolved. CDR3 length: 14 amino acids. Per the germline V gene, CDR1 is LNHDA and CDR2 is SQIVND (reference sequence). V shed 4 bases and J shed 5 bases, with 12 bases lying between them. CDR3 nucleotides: TGTGCCAGTAGTAATTTGGGCTCGAACAATGAGCAGTTCTTC. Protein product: CASSNLGSNNEQFF.

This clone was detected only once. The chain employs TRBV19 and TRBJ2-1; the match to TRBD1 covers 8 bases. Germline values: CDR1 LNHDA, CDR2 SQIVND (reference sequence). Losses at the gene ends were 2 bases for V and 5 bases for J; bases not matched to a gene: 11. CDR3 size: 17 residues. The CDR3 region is CASSIFPSTGANNEQFF. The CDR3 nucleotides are TGTGCCAGTAGTATATTTCCCTCGACAGGGGCCAACAATGAGCAGTTCTTC.

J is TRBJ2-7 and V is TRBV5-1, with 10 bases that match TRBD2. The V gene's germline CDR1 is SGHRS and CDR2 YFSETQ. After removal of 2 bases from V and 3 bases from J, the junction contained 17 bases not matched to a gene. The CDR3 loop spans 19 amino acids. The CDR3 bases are TGCGCCAGCAGCTTCCCACAAGCAGCGGGAGGGCCAGGAAGCTACGAGCAGTACTTC. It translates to CASSFPQAAGGPGSYEQYF.

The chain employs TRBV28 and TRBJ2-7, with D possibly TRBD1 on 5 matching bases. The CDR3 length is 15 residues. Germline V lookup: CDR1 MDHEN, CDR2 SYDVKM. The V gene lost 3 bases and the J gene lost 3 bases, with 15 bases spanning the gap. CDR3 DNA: TGTGCCAGCAGTTTCCCCGCTACAGGAAGCTACGAGCAGTACTTC. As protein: CASSFPATGSYEQYF.

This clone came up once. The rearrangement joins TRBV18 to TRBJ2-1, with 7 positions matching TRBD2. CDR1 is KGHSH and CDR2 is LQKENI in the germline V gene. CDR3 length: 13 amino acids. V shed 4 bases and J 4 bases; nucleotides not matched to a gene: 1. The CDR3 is CASSHGGYNEQFF. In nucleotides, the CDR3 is TGTGCCAGCTCACACGGGGGGTACAATGAGCAGTTCTTC.